The 27 T cell receptor beta chains below were found in one sample sequenced in a study of shared clonotypes between healthy human individuals. The repertoire was sequenced with immunoSEQ multiplex PCR; TCRdb's copy has only in-frame clones and lacks some. The repertoire has under 2,500,000 clones, approximately 96% of them found once; the top ten carry approximately 0.13%. Sample: naive CD4+ T cells sorted from blood. The sample's subset: CD45RA+ positively selected. The origin of the receptors is a man aged 18 to 30 in good health.

The chain carries TRBV5-4 and TRBJ1-6, with D unclear. Germline CDR1 reads SGHNT; CDR2 reads YYREEE (reference sequence). V was trimmed by 4 bases and J by 12 bases, leaving 14 bases between them. The CDR3 contains 13 residues. The CDR3 reads CASSVRGREPLHF. DNA of the CDR3: TGTGCCAGCAGCGTCCGAGGGAGGGAACCCCTCCACTTT.

The rearrangement uses TRBV19 and TRBJ2-5; weak D call: TRBD2 (6 bases). With 4 bases removed from V and 1 base from J, the gap between germline ends came to 13 bases. CDR1 is LNHDA and CDR2 is SQIVND in the germline V gene (reference sequence). This CDR3 is 15 amino acids long. DNA for the CDR3: TGTGCCAGTAGTACTTCTAGCGCCTTCCAAGAGACCCAGTACTTC. Translating gives CASSTSSAFQETQYF.

The gene calls are TRBV6-1 and TRBJ2-7; D remains ambiguous. The V end lost 4 bases, the J end lost 2 bases, and 12 bases lay between the germline ends. Germline lookup yields CDR1 MNHNS and CDR2 SASEGT. The CDR3 is made up of 14 amino acids. DNA of the CDR3: TGTGCCAGCAGTGTTGGTCAACCTACCTACGAGCAGTACTTC. The encoded protein is CASSVGQPTYEQYF.

This sequence joins TRBV6-1 and TRBJ1-1, with unresolved D. Germline loops: CDR1 MNHNS, CDR2 SASEGT. This CDR3 has 15 amino acids. V lost 4 bases and J 1 base, leaving 13 bases between the germline ends. The CDR3 here is CASSGTALGNTEAFF. Written as DNA, the CDR3 is TGTGCCAGCAGTGGAACTGCTCTCGGGAACACTGAAGCTTTCTTT.

This clone was seen a single time. The chain couples TRBV5-6 to TRBJ2-4; tentatively, D is TRBD1 or TRBD2 (5 bases each). The CDR3 totals 18 residues. Looked up from germline, CDR1 is SGHDT and CDR2 is YYEEEE. The V end lost 3 bases, the J end lost 2 bases, and 21 bases lay between the germline ends. For the CDR3, the DNA is TGTGCCAGCAGCTGGACTGAGGGGTCCCCCCCGTCCAAAAACATTCAGTACTTC. It specifies CASSWTEGSPPSKNIQYF.

V is TRBV2 and J is TRBJ1-5; maybe TRBD1 (5 bases). This CDR3 comprises 13 residues. Germline CDR1 SNHLY, CDR2 FYNNEI. Trimming left V 5 bases short and J 5 bases short, with 10 bases between. CDR3 amino acids: CASSIEGDQPQHF. CDR3 nucleotide sequence: TGTGCCAGCAGTATCGAAGGGGATCAGCCCCAGCATTTT. Combining the CDR3 with reference TRBV2 and TRBJ1-5 gives the whole variable domain EPEVTQTPSHQVTQMGQEVILRCVPISNHLYFYWYRQILGQKVEFLVSFYNNEISEKSEIFDDQFSVERPDGSNFTLKIRSTKLEDSAMYFCASSIEGDQPQHFGDGTRLSIL.

V usage is TRBV21-1 and J usage is TRBJ1-1; no check of the table's D call, TRBD1, against the DNA was made. TRBV21-1 is tagged as a pseudogene. The length of the CDR3 is 14 residues. In DNA, the CDR3 is TGTGCCAGCAGCTACCAGGGGGCGAACACTGAAGCTTTCTTT. This translates into CASSYQGANTEAFF.

This clone occurred once. The J gene is TRBJ1-6, the V gene TRBV6-1; D gene uncertain. This CDR3 has 13 residues. Looked up from germline, CDR1 is MNHNS and CDR2 is SASEGT. V was clipped by 6 bases and J by 12 bases, with 15 bases between them. In DNA form, the CDR3 reads TGTGCCAGCAGAGGGAACGCGGTGGTACCCCTCCACTTT. Its protein product is CASRGNAVVPLHF.

The chain is built from TRBV27 and TRBJ2-1, with TRBD1 matching 11 bases. CDR1 is MNHEY, CDR2 SMNVEV, per germline (reference sequence). V lost 6 bases to trimming and J lost 16 bases; unmatched junction nucleotides: 14. The CDR3 spans 14 residues. The CDR3 nucleotides read TGTGCCAGCAGGCCCGACTGGACAGGGGGCGCATACTTCTTC. Protein sequence: CASRPDWTGGAYFF.

The rearrangement links TRBV9 to TRBJ2-5; the D gene is possibly TRBD2 (5 bases). V dropped 0 bases and J dropped 5 bases, with 11 bases sitting between them. Per germline, CDR1 SGDLS and CDR2 YYNGEE. The CDR3 length is 14 residues. CDR3 region: CASSVGVSGETQYF. The CDR3 nucleotides read TGTGCCAGCAGCGTAGGAGTCTCGGGGGAGACCCAGTACTTC.

The count of this clone is one. Distinct nucleotide sequences in the sample also encode this CDR3. This chain joins TRBV7-9 and TRBJ1-1; 7 nucleotides match TRBD1. V dropped 5 bases and J dropped 4; count of bases not matched to a gene: 4. This CDR3 is built from 13 residues. CDR1 is SEHNR and CDR2 is FQNEAQ in the germline V gene (reference sequence). This chain's CDR3 is CASSPQGGTEAFF. In DNA form, the CDR3 reads TGTGCCAGCAGCCCTCAGGGGGGCACTGAAGCTTTCTTT.

The chain joins TRBV28 to TRBJ1-1; D is possibly TRBD1 (6 bases). The V gene's germline CDR1 is MDHEN and CDR2 SYDVKM. V lost 2 bases and J lost 7, with 14 bases in between. The CDR3 totals 14 residues. The CDR3 nucleotides are TGTGCCAGCAGTTTAGTACAGGGACCCGTTGAAGCTTTCTTT. Amino acids: CASSLVQGPVEAFF.

The chain employs TRBV5-8 and TRBJ2-7; D is unresolved. The CDR3 is 12 amino acids. CDR1 and CDR2 from the germline V gene are SGHTS and YDEGEE. Between the trimmed V and J ends, which lost 4 bases and 6 bases, there was a span of 11 bases. CDR3 in amino acids: CASSIPLGEQYF. The CDR3 DNA reads TGTGCCAGCAGCATACCCTTGGGCGAGCAGTACTTC.

This chain joins TRBV10-2 and TRBJ2-7, with TRBD2 matching over 12 bases. The CDR3 runs to 15 residues. Germline V lookup: CDR1 WSHSY, CDR2 SAAADI. The ends lost 8 bases at V and 1 base at J; junction bases unmatched: 6. CDR3 residues: CASAPGLAGSYEQYF. The DNA for the CDR3 is TGCGCCAGCGCCCCCGGACTAGCGGGATCCTACGAGCAGTACTTC.

The rearrangement links TRBV29-1 to TRBJ2-7; D is ambiguous. Germline loops: CDR1 SQVTM, CDR2 ANQGSEA. CDR3 length: 13 amino acids. The V and J ends lost 4 bases and 0 bases respectively, with 10 bases between them. The CDR3 DNA reads TGCAGCGTTGCCCCTCCCAACTCCTACGAGCAGTACTTC. As protein: CSVAPPNSYEQYF.

This chain uses TRBV5-4 with TRBJ2-5; possible D gene TRBD2, 6 bases. The CDR3 is made up of 16 amino acids. V was clipped by 0 bases and J by 2 bases, with 14 bases between them. CDR1 and CDR2 from the germline V gene are SGHNT and YYREEE (reference sequence). The CDR3 reads CASSLGAGTAQETQYF. In DNA form, the CDR3 reads TGTGCCAGCAGCTTGGGGGCGGGGACCGCACAAGAGACCCAGTACTTC.

The count of this clone is one. Other DNA sequences in the same sample also yield this CDR3. CDR3 loop: CASSSGTSTDTQYF. In DNA, the CDR3 is TGCGCCAGCAGCTCCGGGACAAGCACAGATACGCAGTATTTT. The chain recombines TRBV5-1 with TRBJ2-3; the D gene is possibly TRBD1 (6 bases). CDR3 length equals 14 residues. V gave up 3 bases and J gave up 0 bases, with 8 bases separating them. The germline CDR1 and CDR2 sequences are SGHRS and YFSETQ.

The chain couples TRBV5-1 to TRBJ2-7; TRBD1 might be the D (6 bases). In germline, CDR1 is SGHRS, CDR2 YFSETQ. Trimming took off 0 bases at V and 9 bases at J, with 13 bases between the two ends. The CDR3 length is 13 residues. The CDR3 reads CASSLAGTMVQYF. CDR3 in DNA: TGCGCCAGCAGCTTGGCCGGGACAATGGTGCAGTACTTC.

The sample holds one count of this clone. Written as DNA, the CDR3 is TGTGCCAGCAGCTACAGGGACAGCACTAATTCACCCCTCCACTTT. Its translation is CASSYRDSTNSPLHF. J is TRBJ1-6 and V is TRBV2; 7 bases match TRBD1. The CDR3 length is 15 residues. V lost 6 bases, J lost 6 bases, and 8 bases stayed unmatched. Per germline, CDR1 SNHLY and CDR2 FYNNEI.

The chain has TRBV6-6 and TRBJ2-7, with 8 positions matching TRBD2. V trimming: 6 bases; J trimming: 2 bases; junction bases outside the gene matches: 9. This CDR3 is 15 amino acids long. From germline, CDR1 is MNHNY and CDR2 SVGAGI (reference sequence). The CDR3 reads CASSPKRGSTYEQYF. DNA for the CDR3: TGTGCCAGCAGCCCTAAGCGGGGGTCAACCTACGAGCAGTACTTC.

The chain couples TRBV29-1 to TRBJ2-3; TRBD2 is a possible D gene (6 bases). The V end was cut by 4 bases, the J end by 2 bases, with 16 bases between. Looked up from germline, CDR1 is SQVTM and CDR2 is ANQGSEA. The CDR3 is 15 amino acids. Written as DNA, the CDR3 is TGCAGCGTTGGGGGGACTTCCCTCTTCACAGATACGCAGTATTTT. Translating it yields CSVGGTSLFTDTQYF.

CDR3 nucleotides: TGTGCCTGGGACAGGACAGGGCAGAGTGGAAAACTGTTTTTT. Amino acid sequence: CAWDRTGQSGKLFF. This sequence joins TRBV30 and TRBJ1-4; 8 bases map to TRBD1. The length of the CDR3 is 14 residues. From germline, CDR1 is GTSNPN and CDR2 SVGIG (reference sequence). Trimming cost V 5 bases and J 10 bases; bases outside gene matches: 12.

The gene calls are TRBV10-3 and TRBJ2-7, with 9 bases lining up with TRBD1. Germline V gene data show CDR1 as ENHRY and CDR2 as SYGVKD. The J segment lost 9 bases and the V segment lost 10 bases, leaving 7 bases of the junction unmatched. The CDR3 sequence is 11 residues long. The CDR3 region is CATGQGGVQYF. CDR3 in DNA: TGTGCCACGGGACAGGGTGGGGTGCAGTACTTC.

V and J are TRBV11-2 and TRBJ2-1; D might be TRBD2 (6 bases). V dropped 7 bases and J dropped 4 bases, with 14 bases sitting between them. The CDR3 spans 14 residues. CDR1 and CDR2 from the germline V gene are SGHAT and FQNNGV. The CDR3 loop reads CASNPPGLYNEQFF. In DNA form, the CDR3 reads TGTGCCAGCAACCCTCCGGGACTGTACAATGAGCAGTTCTTC.

The V call is TRBV7-2, the J call TRBJ2-7; D ambiguous. Germline V gene data show CDR1 as SGHTA and CDR2 as FQGNSA. The V end was cut by 6 bases, the J end by 5 bases, with 17 bases between. CDR3 length: 14 residues. The CDR3 bases are TGTGCCAGCAGGAAAGAAAGGGAAAAGGACGAGCAGTACTTC. It specifies CASRKEREKDEQYF.

The V and J genes are TRBV6-4 and TRBJ1-6; D possibly corresponds to TRBD1 (5 bases). CDR1 MRHNA and CDR2 SNTAGT come from the germline V gene. The CDR3 extends over 15 amino acids. The V end was cut by 8 bases, the J end by 7 bases, with 18 bases between. The CDR3 nucleotides read TGTGCCAGCGGTGCCGGGGGGAATCTGAATTCACCCCTCCACTTT. Its translation: CASGAGGNLNSPLHF.

The chain has TRBV2 and TRBJ2-3, with TRBD2 as a possible D gene (6 bases). The CDR3 contains 16 residues. Germline values: CDR1 SNHLY, CDR2 FYNNEI. The germline V and J ends were trimmed by 4 bases and 0 bases, with 14 bases remaining between them. DNA for the CDR3: TGTGCCAGCAGTGCCCTCGCGGGGCCTAGCACAGATACGCAGTATTTT. It specifies CASSALAGPSTDTQYF.